The 25 T cell receptor beta chains below were found in one sample sequenced in a study of blood T cell repertoires in COVID-19. Only in-frame clones appear in the TCRdb table, and some are missing; sequencing was by immunoSEQ multiplex PCR. The sample yields about 200,000 clones, roughly 88% seen once. Material for sequencing was peripheral blood. These receptors all come from a man in his fifties with COVID-19, enrolled during active disease.

The gene calls are TRBV30 and TRBJ1-2; no clear D gene. The CDR3 is made up of 11 amino acids. Trimming removed 0 bases at V and 8 bases at J, with 7 bases between. Germline-derived CDR1 and CDR2 are GTSNPN and SVGIG (reference sequence). The chain's CDR3 is CAWSVSRGYTF. DNA of the CDR3: TGTGCCTGGAGTGTCTCTCGGGGCTACACCTTC.

Of note for this clone: Other DNA sequences in this sample translate to the same CDR3. The chain carries TRBV2 and TRBJ2-7, with a tentative D call TRBD1 (5 bases). Trimming took off 3 bases at V and 3 bases at J, with 12 bases between the two ends. Germline values: CDR1 SNHLY, CDR2 FYNNEI. The CDR3 consists of 14 residues. The CDR3 coding sequence is TGTGCCAGCAGTGATGGTCAGGGTGTCTACGAGCAGTACTTC. This translates into CASSDGQGVYEQYF.

The chain couples TRBV6-6 to TRBJ1-2; no definite D call. The germline V gene has CDR1 MNHNY and CDR2 SVGAGI (reference sequence). The V end lost 8 bases, the J end lost 4 bases, and 14 bases lay between the germline ends. The CDR3 is 13 amino acids. In DNA, the CDR3 is TGTGCCAGCCTCTATAGTCGGGGCTATGGCTACACCTTC. It translates to CASLYSRGYGYTF.

This rearrangement joins TRBV9 to TRBJ2-1; possible D gene TRBD2, 6 bases. Germline assignment: CDR1 SGDLS and CDR2 YYNGEE. This CDR3 has 15 amino acids. V was pared by 1 base and J by 0 bases, with 8 bases between. CDR3 sequence reads: CASSVTGDSYNEQFF. The CDR3 DNA is TGTGCCAGCAGCGTAACGGGGGACTCCTACAATGAGCAGTTCTTC.

V is TRBV18 and J is TRBJ2-7; weak D call: TRBD2 (5 bases). This CDR3 spans 13 amino acids. V was cut by 6 bases and J by 0 bases, with 9 bases left in between. Germline values: CDR1 KGHSH, CDR2 LQKENI. CDR3 DNA sequence: TGTGCCAGCTCGCAAACTAGCTCCTACGAGCAGTACTTC. This translates into CASSQTSSYEQYF.

The V gene is TRBV15, the J gene TRBJ2-1, with 11 positions matching TRBD2. Trimming removed 4 bases from V and 7 bases from J; junction bases left unmatched: 12. CDR3 length: 17 residues. Germline V gene lookup returns CDR1 LNHNV and CDR2 YYDKDF (reference sequence). The CDR3 reads CATSKGTSGTPRNEQFF. For the CDR3, the DNA is TGTGCCACCAGCAAAGGGACTAGCGGTACCCCGAGAAATGAGCAGTTCTTC.

The rearrangement links TRBV27 to TRBJ1-1, with 7 bases fitting TRBD1. The CDR3 is 14 amino acids. Germline CDR1 MNHEY, CDR2 SMNVEV (reference sequence). Losses at the gene ends were 3 bases for V and 8 bases for J; bases not matched to a gene: 9. DNA of the CDR3: TGTGCCAGCAGTTTCGGGACAGCCCGGAGAGAAGCTTTCTTT. Its protein is CASSFGTARREAFF.

The CDR3 coding sequence is TGTGCCAGCAGCTCTGGGCTCACCGGGGAGCTGTTTTTT. Residues: CASSSGLTGELFF. The V call is TRBV7-3, the J call TRBJ2-2; no clear D. Germline CDR1 and CDR2: SGHTA and FQGTGA. Trimming took off 4 bases at V and 4 bases at J, with 7 bases between the two ends. The CDR3 is 13 amino acids.

The CDR3 loop reads CASSGTGLSVTDTQYF. The CDR3 DNA is TGTGCCAGCAGCGGCACAGGGCTTTCGGTAACAGATACGCAGTATTTT. The chain couples TRBV9 to TRBJ2-3, with a weak D call TRBD1 (6 bases). This CDR3 is 16 amino acids long. V dropped 3 bases and J dropped 3 bases, with 17 bases sitting between them. Germline CDR1 reads SGDLS; CDR2 reads YYNGEE.

The rearrangement uses TRBV15 and TRBJ2-3; D ambiguous. Germline values: CDR1 LNHNV, CDR2 YYDKDF (reference sequence). The V gene lost 0 bases and the J gene lost 2 bases, with 9 bases spanning the gap. The CDR3 has 15 residues. DNA for the CDR3: TGTGCCACCAGCAGAGATCCTACTAACACAGATACGCAGTATTTT. Protein: CATSRDPTNTDTQYF.

The rearrangement joins TRBV5-4 to TRBJ2-3, with 12 nucleotides matching TRBD2. The germline gives CDR1 SGHNT, CDR2 YYREEE (reference sequence). CDR3 length: 15 residues. V lost 4 bases, J lost 3 bases, and 3 bases stayed unmatched. The CDR3: CASSQTSGGTDTQYF. CDR3 bases: TGTGCCAGCAGCCAGACTAGCGGGGGTACAGATACGCAGTATTTT.

This chain connects TRBV6-1 to TRBJ2-5, with D perhaps TRBD1 (5 bases). The CDR3 extends over 15 amino acids. Between the trimmed V and J ends, which lost 2 bases and 0 bases, there was a span of 10 bases. Germline lookup yields CDR1 MNHNS and CDR2 SASEGT. CDR3: CASSESGWNQETQYF. The CDR3 region has the DNA TGTGCCAGCAGTGAATCAGGGTGGAACCAAGAGACCCAGTACTTC.

A remark on this clone: Other nucleotide sequences from this sample produce the same CDR3. The rearrangement links TRBV5-4 to TRBJ2-5; 8 bases match TRBD2. CDR1 and CDR2 from the germline V gene are SGHNT and YYREEE (reference sequence). The length of the CDR3 is 14 residues. Losses at the gene ends were 0 bases for V and 5 bases for J; bases not matched to a gene: 3. CDR3 bases: TGTGCCAGCAGCTTGGCGGGAGGGGAGGAGACCCAGTACTTC. It codes for CASSLAGGEETQYF.

Turning to this clone: Other DNA sequences from this sample encode an identical CDR3 as well. The chain combines TRBV7-9 with TRBJ1-1; 8 bases align to TRBD1. Germline V gene sequence: CDR1 SEHNR, CDR2 FQNEAQ (reference sequence). The CDR3 runs to 15 residues. The junction had 4 bases not matched to a gene; V was cut back by 4 bases and J by 0 bases. The CDR3 reads CASSSRTGLNTEAFF. The CDR3 coding sequence is TGTGCCAGCAGCTCGCGGACAGGGCTGAACACTGAAGCTTTCTTT. Full variable domain (missing parts from reference TRBV7-9 and TRBJ1-1): DTGVSQNPRHKITKRGQNVTFRCDPISEHNRLYWYRQTLGQGPEFLTYFQNEAQLEKSRLLSDRFSAERPKGSFSTLEIQRTEQGDSAMYLCASSSRTGLNTEAFFGQGTRLTVV.

This chain connects TRBV3-1 (or the pseudogene TRBV3-2) to TRBJ1-6, with 7 bases fitting TRBD1. The germline V gene has CDR1 LGHDT and CDR2 YNNKEL (reference sequence). V was pared by 3 bases and J by 5 bases, with 4 bases of the junction left unmatched. This CDR3 is 15 amino acids long. Written as DNA, the CDR3 is TGTGCCAGCAGCCACAGCACAGGGGATAATTCACCCCTCCACTTT. This gives the protein CASSHSTGDNSPLHF.

This clone has a single count. The V gene is TRBV6-6, the J gene TRBJ1-6; D gene ambiguous. V shed 7 bases and J shed 8 bases, with 15 bases lying between them. CDR1 MNHNY and CDR2 SVGAGI come from the germline V gene (reference sequence). CDR3 length: 14 amino acids. As DNA, the CDR3 is TGTGCCAGCACTCTGGACTGGAACGATTCACCCCTCCACTTT. This translates into CASTLDWNDSPLHF.

The J gene is TRBJ2-3, the V gene TRBV10-3, with 7 positions matching TRBD1. Unmatched junction bases numbered 21, after V lost 11 bases and J lost 4 bases. This CDR3 spans 17 amino acids. Germline assignment: CDR1 ENHRY and CDR2 SYGVKD. As DNA, the CDR3 is TGTGCCGCAGGATTGGACAGGCAAACACTTGGCCCAGATACGCAGTATTTT. Its translation is CAAGLDRQTLGPDTQYF.

Notes on this clone: The same CDR3 arises from other DNA sequences in this sample as well. The chain is built from TRBV9 and TRBJ2-3; 7 bases are shared with TRBD2. The germline CDR1 and CDR2 sequences are SGDLS and YYNGEE. The length of the CDR3 is 14 residues. V gave up 4 bases and J gave up 0 bases; unmatched junction bases: 2. CDR3 coding DNA: TGTGCCAGCAGCTCCGGGGGGAGCACAGATACGCAGTATTTT. This encodes CASSSGGSTDTQYF.

The sample holds one count of this clone. This rearrangement joins TRBV7-9 to TRBJ2-7, with D unclear. Germline V gene sequence: CDR1 SEHNR, CDR2 FQNEAQ (reference sequence). V lost 1 base and J 5 bases, leaving 12 bases between the germline ends. The CDR3 sequence is 14 residues long. CDR3 DNA sequence: TGTGCCAGCAGCTTAGATAGCTATAACAACGAGCAGTACTTC. It translates to CASSLDSYNNEQYF.

The J gene is TRBJ2-7, the V gene TRBV25-1, with TRBD1 identical over 8 bases. The CDR3 is 13 residues long. V lost 6 bases and J lost 2; bases outside the gene matches: 3. Germline V gene sequence: CDR1 MGHDK, CDR2 SYGVNS. The CDR3 DNA reads as TGTGCCAGCAGGGACAGGGTAACCTACGAGCAGTACTTC. This codes for CASRDRVTYEQYF.

This clone appeared a single time. Other nucleotide sequences from this sample produce the same CDR3. J is TRBJ2-3 and V is TRBV5-1, with 12 bases fitting TRBD2. The J segment lost 4 bases and the V segment lost 0 bases, leaving 3 bases of the junction unmatched. This CDR3 contains 16 residues. Germline assignment: CDR1 SGHRS and CDR2 YFSETQ. The CDR3 protein is CASSLVLAGGSDTQYF. The CDR3, as DNA: TGCGCCAGCAGCTTGGTCCTAGCGGGGGGGTCAGATACGCAGTATTTT.

V gene TRBV5-1 combines with J gene TRBJ2-3, with 8 bases that match TRBD1. The V gene's germline CDR1 is SGHRS and CDR2 YFSETQ. This CDR3 is 15 amino acids long. V was pared by 4 bases and J by 4 bases, with 8 bases of the junction left unmatched. The CDR3 region is CASSMDRVGPDTQYF. CDR3 in DNA: TGCGCCAGCAGCATGGACAGGGTGGGGCCAGATACGCAGTATTTT.

V gene TRBV19 combines with J gene TRBJ2-7; TRBD1 agrees at 9 bases. Germline V CDR1 and CDR2: LNHDA, SQIVND (reference sequence). The J segment lost 3 bases and the V segment lost 4 bases, leaving 7 bases of the junction unmatched. The CDR3 is 15 residues long. The CDR3 loop reads CASSRGQGVLYEQYF. CDR3 DNA sequence: TGTGCCAGTAGTAGGGGACAGGGAGTCCTCTACGAGCAGTACTTC.

The chain employs TRBV28 and TRBJ1-4; 8 bases are a match to TRBD1. Germline lookup yields CDR1 MDHEN and CDR2 SYDVKM. With V trimmed by 3 bases and J by 7 bases, 7 bases remained unmatched. This CDR3 region has 15 residues. The DNA of the CDR3 is TGTGCCAGCAGTTTTCCAGGACAGGGTTTTGAAAAACTGTTTTTT. It is translated as CASSFPGQGFEKLFF.

Details on this clone: A junction end diverges from the germline sequence, so it may reflect a read error. The chain carries TRBV7-7 and TRBJ2-1; 14 nucleotides match TRBD2. The V gene's germline CDR1 is SSHAT and CDR2 FNYEAQ (reference sequence). The CDR3 runs to 16 residues. This CDR3 is CASSLGTSGRIYEQFF. The CDR3 DNA is TGTGCTAGCAGCTTAGGGACTAGCGGGAGAATCTATGAGCAGTTCTTC.